The 22 T cell receptor beta chains below come from one sample, sequenced in a study of shared clonotypes between healthy human individuals. Profiled with immunoSEQ multiplex PCR; TCRdb holds only in-frame clones, not every one. The sample has about 2 million clones, roughly 95% seen once. Terminally differentiated effector memory CD45RA+ cells were left out of the naive CD8 fraction, which was CD45RO-negative and positively selected for CCR7. Sequencing input: naive CD8+ T cells sorted from blood. The receptors come from a man between 18 and 29 years old in good health.

This chain uses TRBV6-5 with TRBJ1-1, with 7 bases lining up with TRBD1. Trimming at V came to 2 bases and at J to 5 bases, leaving 8 bases not matched to a gene. Germline CDR1 reads MNHEY; CDR2 reads SVGAGI. There are 15 residues in the CDR3. The CDR3 region has the DNA TGTGCCAGCAGTTACCAGACAGGGACGGGAACTGAAGCTTTCTTT. Amino acids: CASSYQTGTGTEAFF.

Only one count was recorded for this clone. In the same sample, other DNA sequences code for this CDR3. This sequence joins TRBV29-1 and TRBJ1-1; no reliable D call. Trimming took 4 bases from V and 4 from J, leaving 10 bases between them. CDR1 SQVTM and CDR2 ANQGSEA come from the germline V gene. The CDR3 has 12 residues. DNA of the CDR3: TGCAGCGTTGTTGAGGGCGGCACTGAAGCTTTCTTT. Translation gives CSVVEGGTEAFF. The full variable domain, in which reference TRBV29-1 and TRBJ1-1 provide the parts outside the CDR3, is SAVISQKPSRDICQRGTSLTIQCQVDSQVTMMFWYRQQPGQSLTLIATANQGSEATYESGFVIDKFPISRPNLTFSTLTVSNMSPEDSSIYLCSVVEGGTEAFFGQGTRLTVV.

The chain has TRBV5-5 and TRBJ2-2; D is unclear. Germline V gives CDR1 SGHKS, CDR2 YYEKEE (reference sequence). CDR3 size: 15 residues. V lost 3 bases and J lost 1, with 10 bases in between. The CDR3 nucleotides are TGTGCCAGCAGCTCCCCGACGTTGAACACCGGGGAGCTGTTTTTT. Translated, it gives CASSSPTLNTGELFF.

This clone was observed a few times. The chain combines TRBV13 with TRBJ1-2; D might be TRBD1 (5 bases). The CDR3 has 16 residues. Germline lookup yields CDR1 PRHDT and CDR2 FYEKMQ (reference sequence). V lost 5 bases to trimming and J lost 2 bases, with 18 bases between them. This chain's CDR3 is CASSPGPQGENYGYTF. DNA for the CDR3: TGTGCCAGCAGCCCCGGCCCCCAGGGAGAAAACTATGGCTACACCTTC.

V is TRBV10-1 and J is TRBJ2-1; D is tentatively TRBD1 or TRBD2 (5 bases each). V was shortened by 5 bases and J by 3 bases, with 20 bases between the two germline ends. Germline assignment: CDR1 WNHNN and CDR2 SYGVQD (reference sequence). The CDR3 is 17 amino acids. CDR3 loop: CASSPRGVVAIYNEQFF. The CDR3 bases are TGCGCCAGCAGTCCGAGGGGAGTGGTAGCTATCTACAATGAGCAGTTCTTC.

The genes are TRBV13 and TRBJ2-7; D gene ambiguous. The CDR3 is 14 amino acids. The V gene lost 5 bases and the J gene lost 3 bases, with 14 bases spanning the gap. In germline, CDR1 is PRHDT, CDR2 FYEKMQ (reference sequence). CDR3 sequence: CASSPEGMVYEQYF. DNA for the CDR3: TGTGCCAGCAGCCCCGAAGGGATGGTCTACGAGCAGTACTTC.

The chain recombines TRBV4-3 with TRBJ2-7; D remains unclear. Trimming stripped 4 bases from V and 0 bases from J, with 10 bases between. CDR1 LGHNA and CDR2 YSLEER come from the germline V gene. The CDR3 is 14 residues long. The CDR3 DNA is TGCGCCAGCAGCCCTACCCAGAGCTCCTACGAGCAGTACTTC. As protein: CASSPTQSSYEQYF.

The genes are TRBV7-9 and TRBJ2-7; a weak D match, TRBD2 (7 bases). From germline, CDR1 is SEHNR and CDR2 FQNEAQ (reference sequence). This CDR3 is 14 amino acids long. Deletions cut 5 bases from V and 5 bases from J, with 16 bases between. CDR3 amino acids: CASSPKGGPHEQYF. CDR3 DNA sequence: TGTGCCAGCAGCCCAAAGGGGGGGCCCCACGAGCAGTACTTC. Full variable domain (rest looked up from reference TRBV7-9 and TRBJ2-7): DTGVSQNPRHKITKRGQNVTFRCDPISEHNRLYWYRQTLGQGPEFLTYFQNEAQLEKSRLLSDRFSAERPKGSFSTLEIQRTEQGDSAMYLCASSPKGGPHEQYFGPGTRLTVT.

This rearrangement joins TRBV6-1 to TRBJ2-3, with a possible D match to TRBD2 (6 bases). Trimming pared 3 bases from V and 2 bases from J, leaving 9 bases between. The CDR3 length is 14 residues. Germline lookup yields CDR1 MNHNS and CDR2 SASEGT. Here the CDR3 DNA reads TGTGCCAGCAGTGATGCGGGGTACACAGATACGCAGTATTTT. Amino acids: CASSDAGYTDTQYF.

The CDR3 DNA follows: TGTGCCAGCAGCATGGACAGGACGGCTGGAAACACCATATATTTT. This encodes CASSMDRTAGNTIYF. The chain couples TRBV11-2 to TRBJ1-3, with TRBD1 identical over 7 bases. This CDR3 contains 15 residues. Germline-derived CDR1 and CDR2 are SGHAT and FQNNGV. J was trimmed by 2 bases and V by 5 bases; bases with no gene match: 6.

This clone was recorded only once. This CDR3 is also generated by other DNA sequences in the sample. The rearrangement links TRBV2 to TRBJ2-1; D perhaps matches TRBD1 (7 bases). Germline-derived CDR1 and CDR2 are SNHLY and FYNNEI. There are 15 residues in the CDR3. V was clipped by 0 bases and J by 4 bases, with 10 bases between them. CDR3 coding DNA: TGTGCCAGCAGTGAAGCGGCAGGGGGGTACAATGAGCAGTTCTTC. It yields the protein CASSEAAGGYNEQFF.

This rearrangement joins TRBV9 to TRBJ2-3, with D possibly being TRBD2 (7 bases). CDR3 length: 16 amino acids. The germline CDR1 and CDR2 sequences are SGDLS and YYNGEE. V was pared by 3 bases and J by 8 bases, with 22 bases between. CDR3 protein: CASSGPRRGPSVTQYF. The CDR3 DNA sequence: TGTGCCAGCAGCGGCCCGAGGCGGGGGCCCAGTGTTACGCAGTATTTT. The full variable domain, in which reference TRBV9 and TRBJ2-3 provide the parts outside the CDR3, is DSGVTQTPKHLITATGQRVTLRCSPRSGDLSVYWYQQSLDQGLQFLIQYYNGEERAKGNILERFSAQQFPDLHSELNLSSLELGDSALYFCASSGPRRGPSVTQYFGPGTRLTVL.

The V call is TRBV16, the J call TRBJ1-4; D is undetermined. V was trimmed by 0 bases and J by 0 bases, leaving 11 bases between them. The CDR3 is 17 residues long. Germline lookup yields CDR1 KGHSY and CDR2 FQNENV. CDR3 amino acids: CASSQSLAPPTNEKLFF. The CDR3 DNA sequence: TGTGCCAGCAGCCAATCGTTAGCCCCTCCAACTAATGAAAAACTGTTTTTT.

The rearrangement links TRBV19 to TRBJ2-2, with 8 bases aligning to TRBD1. After removal of 1 base from V and 4 bases from J, the junction contained 5 bases not matched to a gene. Germline values: CDR1 LNHDA, CDR2 SQIVND (reference sequence). CDR3 length: 16 amino acids. The CDR3 sequence is CASSIATGDTTGELFF. The CDR3 coding sequence is TGTGCCAGTAGTATAGCGACAGGGGATACCACCGGGGAGCTGTTTTTT.

The chain recombines TRBV15 with TRBJ1-4, with D unclear. CDR3 length equals 12 residues. Germline V gene lookup returns CDR1 LNHNV and CDR2 YYDKDF (reference sequence). V lost 9 bases, J lost 5 bases, and 10 bases lay in between. The CDR3 here is CATRDGNEKLFF. The CDR3 DNA sequence: TGTGCCACGCGTGACGGAAATGAAAAACTGTTTTTT. The whole variable domain, filled in from reference TRBV15 and TRBJ1-4, reads DAMVIQNPRYQVTQFGKPVTLSCSQTLNHNVMYWYQQKSSQAPKLLFHYYDKDFNNEADTPDNFQSRRPNTSFCFLDIRSPGLGDTAMYLCATRDGNEKLFFGSGTQLSVL.

V usage is TRBV28 and J usage is TRBJ1-1, with unresolved D. V lost 3 bases and J 5 bases, leaving 13 bases between the germline ends. The CDR3 consists of 14 residues. Germline CDR1 is MDHEN and CDR2 is SYDVKM. The chain's CDR3 is CASSFLELGTEAFF. In DNA form, the CDR3 reads TGTGCCAGCAGTTTTCTTGAATTGGGGACTGAAGCTTTCTTT.

The chain uses TRBV19 and TRBJ2-1; maybe TRBD2 (6 bases). CDR1 is LNHDA, CDR2 SQIVND, per germline (reference sequence). V was trimmed by 5 bases and J by 6 bases, leaving 17 bases between them. The CDR3 is 15 residues long. The CDR3 DNA reads TGTGCCAGTAGTCTTTTAGCGGAACTATCCAATGAGCAGTTCTTC. It encodes CASSLLAELSNEQFF.

V is TRBV7-9 and J is TRBJ1-1, with TRBD1 matching over 9 bases. V lost 5 bases to trimming and J lost 3 bases; unmatched junction nucleotides: 4. CDR1 is SEHNR and CDR2 is FQNEAQ in the germline V gene (reference sequence). CDR3 length equals 14 residues. The CDR3 coding sequence is TGTGCCAGCAGCGCACGGGACAGGGACACTGAAGCTTTCTTT. Translation gives CASSARDRDTEAFF.

The genes are TRBV6-5 and TRBJ2-7; no reliable D call. Trimming removed 2 bases from V and 5 bases from J, with 13 bases in between. This CDR3 spans 14 amino acids. The germline CDR1 and CDR2 sequences are MNHEY and SVGAGI. The CDR3 DNA sequence: TGTGCCAGCAGTTACGGACCGAGCCCCAACGAGCAGTACTTC. As protein: CASSYGPSPNEQYF.

As regards this clone: Other DNA sequences within the sample encode an identical CDR3. The CDR3 nucleotides read TGTGCCAGCAGCCCGGGGTACGAGCAGTACTTC. It is translated as CASSPGYEQYF. The chain couples TRBV28 to TRBJ2-7; weak D call: TRBD2 (5 bases). V was shortened by 6 bases and J by 4 bases, with 7 bases between the two germline ends. Germline V gives CDR1 MDHEN, CDR2 SYDVKM. The CDR3 consists of 11 residues.

The CDR3 DNA is TGCGCCAGCAGTCTCACCCGGGACAGGGGATATCAGCCCCAGCATTTT. Its protein is CASSLTRDRGYQPQHF. The rearrangement links TRBV5-1 to TRBJ1-5; 10 nucleotides match TRBD1. Germline-derived CDR1 and CDR2 are SGHRS and YFSETQ. The CDR3 covers 16 residues. J gave up 5 bases and V 5 bases, and 10 bases lay outside the gene matches.

The V gene is TRBV6-5, the J gene TRBJ2-7; 7 nucleotides agree with TRBD2. J lost 5 bases, V lost 2 bases, and 6 bases had no gene match. Germline V gene data show CDR1 as MNHEY and CDR2 as SVGAGI. The CDR3 runs to 14 residues. The CDR3 region is CASSYVRSGHEQYF. The CDR3 DNA reads as TGTGCCAGCAGTTACGTACGTAGCGGGCACGAGCAGTACTTC.